This passage covers 21 T cell receptor beta chains from one sample sequenced in a study of regulatory T cells in long-lasting Graves disease. With iRepertoire HTBI primers and Arm-PCR of CDR3 regions, TCR beta libraries were built. TCRdb passed the multiplex PCR reads through MiXCR, listing each CDR3 protein once. Here the sample spans hundreds of thousands of distinct CDR3 sequences, 16% being singletons. The time point denotes: newly diagnosed GD, antithyroid drugs for less than 3 months. With RNA extracted from PBMCs as input, the TCR library was made. The data were also submitted as part of a second study, on T cells in Graves' hyperthyroidism and ophthalmopathy.

The starting material was peripheral blood mononuclear cells (PBMCs), obtained at new diagnosis, from a patient treated with antithyroid drugs. Every receptor here comes from a man aged 35 to 55 with Graves disease.

This clonotype was detected ten times or more. The CDR3 loop is CASSLDPSWGNEQFF. CDR3 nucleotides: TGTGCCAGCAGCTTAGATCCTAGCTGGGGCAATGAGCAGTTCTTC. The chain uses TRBV7-2 and TRBJ2-1; maybe TRBD2 (5 bases). V lost 1 base and J 6 bases, leaving 13 bases between the germline ends. This CDR3 comprises 15 residues. The germline V gene encodes CDR1 SGHTA and CDR2 FQGNSA. Using reference TRBV7-2 and TRBJ2-1 for the parts outside the CDR3, the full variable domain is GAGVSQSPSNKVTEKGKDVELRCDPISGHTALYWYRQSLGQGLEFLIYFQGNSAPDKSGLPSDRFSAERTGGSVSTLTIQRTQQEDSAVYLCASSLDPSWGNEQFFGPGTRLTVL.

The chain carries TRBV7-2 and TRBJ1-6; no reliable D call. V shed 4 bases and J shed 7 bases, with 11 bases lying between them. Germline V gives CDR1 SGHTA, CDR2 FQGNSA. The CDR3 is 14 amino acids. CDR3 DNA sequence: TGTGCCAGCAGCTCAGGAGCCTGGAATTCACCCCTCCACTTT. Translation: CASSSGAWNSPLHF.

At least ten counts were recorded for this clonotype. The CDR3 spells CSVDRGGTDTQYF. The CDR3 coding sequence is TGCAGCGTGGACAGGGGCGGCACAGATACGCAGTATTTT. The chain couples TRBV29-1 to TRBJ2-3, with TRBD1 matching 9 bases. Germline CDR1 reads SQVTM; CDR2 reads ANQGSEA. The trim removed 6 bases at V and 1 base at J, leaving 2 bases unmatched. This CDR3 has 13 residues.

The sample holds a few counts of this clonotype. The J gene is TRBJ1-3, the V gene TRBV7-8; D is unclear. Trimming shortened V by 4 bases and J by 4 bases, and 14 bases separated the two germline ends. The germline gives CDR1 SGHVS, CDR2 FQNEAQ. CDR3 length equals 15 residues. CDR3 sequence: CASSSGLAGGNTIYF. The CDR3 region has the DNA TGTGCCAGCAGCTCTGGGCTGGCCGGGGGAAACACCATATATTTT.

Comments on this clonotype: Since a much larger clone is just one base distant, this may be a read error. Here the CDR3 DNA reads TGTGCCAGCAGCCAATCCCGGGTGGTGAATGAGCAGTACTTC. It specifies CASSQSRVVNEQYF. The V and J genes are TRBV16 and TRBJ2-7; D call uncertain. The ends were cut back, 0 bases at V and 7 bases at J, with 13 bases in the middle. This CDR3 is 14 amino acids long. Germline V gene sequence: CDR1 KGHSY, CDR2 FQNENV.

This clonotype was found many times. The chain combines TRBV28 with TRBJ2-7, with a tentative D call TRBD2 (7 bases). Germline V gene sequence: CDR1 MDHEN, CDR2 SYDVKM. The CDR3 totals 15 residues. Trimming removed 5 bases at V and 4 bases at J, with 18 bases between. The CDR3 here is CASSPGGVPAYEQYF. CDR3 DNA: TGTGCCAGCAGTCCGGGGGGCGTGCCCGCTTACGAGCAGTACTTC. Filled out from reference TRBV28 and TRBJ2-7, the complete variable domain reads DVKVTQSSRYLVKRTGEKVFLECVQDMDHENMFWYRQDPGLGLRLIYFSYDVKMKEKGDIPEGYSVSREKKERFSLILESASTNQTSMYLCASSPGGVPAYEQYFGPGTRLTVT.

This clonotype was detected many times. The chain combines TRBV2 with TRBJ1-5; D not certain. This CDR3 has 15 residues. From germline, CDR1 is SNHLY and CDR2 FYNNEI. Trimming removed 6 bases from V and 6 bases from J, with 18 bases in between. CDR3 sequence: CASSSTSQNSQPQHF. The DNA of the CDR3 is TGTGCCAGCAGCTCGACGTCACAAAATAGTCAGCCCCAGCATTTT.

This clonotype was counted at least ten times. The J gene is TRBJ2-2, the V gene TRBV9; D is ambiguous. This CDR3 is 15 amino acids long. V was clipped by 0 bases and J by 6 bases, with 12 bases between them. CDR1 is SGDLS and CDR2 is YYNGEE in the germline V gene. CDR3: CASSVDVGYSGELFF. The CDR3 DNA follows: TGTGCCAGCAGCGTAGATGTAGGGTATTCCGGGGAGCTGTTTTTT.

This clonotype was observed at least ten times. J is TRBJ2-3 and V is TRBV20-1; 9 bases agree with TRBD2. Germline loops: CDR1 DFQATT, CDR2 SNEGSKA (reference sequence). The trim removed 3 bases at V and 4 bases at J, leaving 8 bases unmatched. The CDR3 loop spans 15 amino acids. The CDR3 protein is CSASGVAGEPDTQYF. CDR3 nucleotides: TGCAGTGCTAGTGGGGTAGCGGGGGAGCCAGATACGCAGTATTTT.

The gene calls are TRBV5-5 and TRBJ2-7; D perhaps matches TRBD2 (5 bases). Germline V gene sequence: CDR1 SGHKS, CDR2 YYEKEE (reference sequence). V was pared by 4 bases and J by 3 bases, with 14 bases between. The CDR3 length is 14 residues. The CDR3 DNA sequence: TGTGCCAGCAGCACCACCCGGGAAAACTACGAGCAGTACTTC. Translating gives CASSTTRENYEQYF. The whole variable domain, remainder taken from reference TRBV5-5 and TRBJ2-7, is DAGVTQSPTHLIKTRGQQVTLRCSPISGHKSVSWYQQVLGQGPQFIFQYYEKEERGRGNFPDRFSARQFPNYSSELNVNALLLGDSALYLCASSTTRENYEQYFGPGTRLTVT.

There are many counts of this clonotype. The chain joins TRBV24-1 to TRBJ2-1; a possible D gene is TRBD2 (7 bases). The CDR3 runs to 13 residues. Trimming took 4 bases from V and 9 from J, leaving 12 bases between them. The germline V gene encodes CDR1 KGHDR and CDR2 SFDVKD. The chain's CDR3 is CATSDNREGEQFF. CDR3 in DNA: TGTGCCACCAGTGACAACAGGGAGGGTGAGCAGTTCTTC.

The CDR3 here is CASSESSGTDTQYF. CDR3 nucleotide sequence: TGTGCCAGCAGTGAAAGCTCGGGAACAGATACGCAGTATTTT. The chain couples TRBV6-1 to TRBJ2-3, with D perhaps matching TRBD2 (5 bases). V lost 2 bases, J lost 3 bases, and 9 bases lay in between. This CDR3 comprises 14 residues. Germline loops: CDR1 MNHNS, CDR2 SASEGT.

This clonotype was seen repeatedly, ten times or more. V gene TRBV6-1 combines with J gene TRBJ1-2; 7 nucleotides line up with TRBD1. Germline V gives CDR1 MNHNS, CDR2 SASEGT. The CDR3 loop spans 14 amino acids. V was pared by 8 bases and J by 2 bases, with 8 bases of the junction left unmatched. The DNA of the CDR3 is TGTGCCAGCGAATTTCCGGGACAGAACTATGGCTACACCTTC. Its protein product is CASEFPGQNYGYTF.

This clonotype has at least ten counts. V is TRBV2 and J is TRBJ2-5; D is perhaps TRBD1 (6 bases). This CDR3 spans 13 amino acids. Germline V gives CDR1 SNHLY, CDR2 FYNNEI. Deletions cut 5 bases from V and 3 bases from J, with 10 bases between. The CDR3 region is CASSQTGKETQYF. The CDR3 DNA reads TGTGCCAGCAGTCAGACAGGAAAAGAGACCCAGTACTTC. Variable domain in full (rest from reference TRBV2 and TRBJ2-5): EPEVTQTPSHQVTQMGQEVILRCVPISNHLYFYWYRQILGQKVEFLVSFYNNEISEKSEIFDDQFSVERPDGSNFTLKIRSTKLEDSAMYFCASSQTGKETQYFGPGTRLLVL.

This clonotype was seen only a few times. CDR3 sequence reads: CASSLLARWTGELFF. CDR3 in DNA: TGTGCCAGCAGTTTATTGGCTAGGTGGACCGGGGAGCTGTTTTTT. V and J are TRBV27 and TRBJ2-2; D remains unclear. The V gene's germline CDR1 is MNHEY and CDR2 SMNVEV (reference sequence). This CDR3 comprises 15 residues. Trimming shortened V by 1 base and J by 5 bases, and 11 bases separated the two germline ends.

The table lists this clonotype with many counts. The J gene is TRBJ2-5, the V gene TRBV28, with a possible D match to TRBD2 (6 bases). CDR3 length: 16 amino acids. V was cut by 7 bases and J by 5 bases, with 23 bases left in between. In germline, CDR1 is MDHEN, CDR2 SYDVKM. The CDR3 sequence is CASTPRRGKGGETQYF. The CDR3, as DNA: TGTGCCAGCACCCCGAGGCGGGGCAAAGGAGGGGAGACCCAGTACTTC.

There are many counts of this clonotype. This chain uses TRBV5-5 with TRBJ2-5; maybe TRBD1 (6 bases). V lost 0 bases and J 5 bases, leaving 14 bases between the germline ends. The CDR3 spans 15 residues. Germline lookup yields CDR1 SGHKS and CDR2 YYEKEE (reference sequence). CDR3 sequence (DNA): TGTGCCAGCAGCTTGGAGGGTGGGGGCGCCGAGACCCAGTACTTC. It encodes CASSLEGGGAETQYF.

In its sample, this clonotype was seen many times. The gene calls are TRBV7-9 and TRBJ2-5, with D possibly TRBD1 on 6 matching bases. This CDR3 comprises 13 residues. V was pared by 6 bases and J by 5 bases, with 13 bases between. Per germline, CDR1 SEHNR and CDR2 FQNEAQ (reference sequence). In DNA form, the CDR3 reads TGTGCCAGCAGACGTACAGGGTTGGAGACCCAGTACTTC. Protein: CASRRTGLETQYF.

The rearrangement links TRBV7-3 to TRBJ2-6; D is uncertain. V gave up 5 bases and J gave up 2 bases, with 7 bases separating them. The CDR3 sequence is 14 residues long. CDR1 and CDR2 (germline): SGHTA, FQGTGA. The CDR3 DNA sequence: TGTGCCAGCAGCCCATTGACTGGGGCCAACGTCCTGACTTTC. It encodes CASSPLTGANVLTF.

This clonotype was seen once. The chain recombines TRBV5-1 with TRBJ1-5; possible D gene TRBD1, 6 bases. The CDR3 contains 12 residues. V lost 9 bases and J 5 bases, leaving 12 bases between the germline ends. Germline CDR1 SGHRS, CDR2 YFSETQ. CDR3 DNA: TGCGCCACAGGGGAGGGGGATCAGCCCCAGCATTTT. It yields the protein CATGEGDQPQHF.

The chain employs TRBV5-6 and TRBJ1-2, with D possibly matching TRBD1 (5 bases). Trimming pared 1 base from V and 2 bases from J, leaving 6 bases between. Germline V gene data show CDR1 as SGHDT and CDR2 as YYEEEE. The CDR3 is made up of 13 amino acids. CDR3 residues: CASSLHRNYGYTF. The CDR3, as DNA: TGTGCCAGCAGCTTGCACAGGAACTATGGCTACACCTTC.